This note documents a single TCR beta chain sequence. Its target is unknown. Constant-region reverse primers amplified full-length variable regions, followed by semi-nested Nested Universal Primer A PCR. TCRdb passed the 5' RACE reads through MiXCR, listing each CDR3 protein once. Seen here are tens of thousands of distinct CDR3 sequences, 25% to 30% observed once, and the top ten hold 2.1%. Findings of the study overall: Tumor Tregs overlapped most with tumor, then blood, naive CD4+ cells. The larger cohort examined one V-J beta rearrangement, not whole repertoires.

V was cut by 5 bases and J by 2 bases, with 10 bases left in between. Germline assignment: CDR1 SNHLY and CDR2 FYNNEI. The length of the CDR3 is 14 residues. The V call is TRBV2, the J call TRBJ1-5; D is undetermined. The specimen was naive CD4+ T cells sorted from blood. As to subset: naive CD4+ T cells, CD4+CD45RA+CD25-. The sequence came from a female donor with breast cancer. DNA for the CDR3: TGTGCCAGCAGTCCCGAGCGGGGCAATCAGCCCCAGCATTTT. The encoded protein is CASSPERGNQPQHF.